These 28 T cell receptor beta chains share one sample of origin, sequenced in a study of regulatory T cells in long-lasting Graves disease. Sample time point: newly diagnosed GD, antithyroid drugs for less than 3 months. RNA isolated from PBMCs was used to make the TCR library. Library construction for TCR beta used iRepertoire HTBI primers and Arm-PCR of CDR3 regions. Using its own MiXCR run on the multiplex PCR reads, TCRdb lists one record per CDR3 protein. The sample consists of 300,000 to 450,000 distinct CDR3 sequences, roughly 16% of them appearing once. Sequenced material: peripheral blood mononuclear cells (PBMCs), taken at new diagnosis, from a patient treated with antithyroid drugs. Receptors were obtained from a female donor with Graves disease.

This sequence joins TRBV28 and TRBJ2-7; D is unclear. CDR3 length equals 14 residues. Germline V gene data show CDR1 as MDHEN and CDR2 as SYDVKM. V shed 6 bases and J shed 5 bases, with 17 bases lying between them. CDR3 sequence: CASSPTLPPNEQYF. CDR3 DNA sequence: TGTGCCAGCAGCCCCACACTCCCTCCCAACGAGCAGTACTTC.

This clonotype has a count of ten or more. The rearrangement joins TRBV2 to TRBJ2-5, with D uncertain. Between the trimmed V and J ends, which lost 2 bases and 3 bases, there was a span of 10 bases. Germline V gene data show CDR1 as SNHLY and CDR2 as FYNNEI. This CDR3 region has 14 residues. The DNA for the CDR3 is TGTGCCAGCAGTGAAAGCGCCGCAGAAGAGACCCAGTACTTC. Its protein product is CASSESAAEETQYF.

This clonotype was seen only a few times. The chain carries TRBV6-2 or TRBV6-3 and TRBJ1-2; D might be TRBD1 (6 bases). The germline gives CDR1 MNHEY, CDR2 SVGEGT. V was trimmed by 0 bases and J by 4 bases, leaving 15 bases between them. This CDR3 region has 16 residues. Here the CDR3 reads CASSYSTGGLLYGYTF. As DNA, the CDR3 is TGTGCCAGCAGTTACTCGACGGGGGGCCTACTCTATGGCTACACCTTC.

This clonotype was seen repeatedly, ten times or more. V usage is TRBV6-1 and J usage is TRBJ1-2; D is undetermined. Germline V CDR1 and CDR2: MNHNS, SASEGT. The V end lost 6 bases, the J end lost 8 bases, and 25 bases lay between the germline ends. The CDR3 covers 16 residues. This CDR3 reads CASRRRVGGRMQGYTF. CDR3 sequence (DNA): TGTGCCAGCAGGCGACGGGTGGGAGGAAGGATGCAAGGCTACACCTTC.

This clonotype was seen at least ten times. The V call is TRBV11-2, the J call TRBJ2-3; a possible D gene is TRBD2 (5 bases). Per the germline V gene, CDR1 is SGHAT and CDR2 is FQNNGV. The CDR3 runs 14 residues. V shed 5 bases and J shed 0 bases, with 9 bases lying between them. The CDR3 nucleotides are TGTGCCAGCAGCCCCGGACTTAGCACAGATACGCAGTATTTT. Amino acids: CASSPGLSTDTQYF.

In its sample, this clonotype was seen many times. The CDR3 bases are TGTGCCAGCAGTGAAGACGGTACAGAAATCCACACTGAAGCTTTCTTT. Protein sequence: CASSEDGTEIHTEAFF. V and J are TRBV2 and TRBJ1-1; D not certain. V was trimmed by 1 base and J by 3 bases, leaving 15 bases between them. Germline-derived CDR1 and CDR2 are SNHLY and FYNNEI. The CDR3 extends over 16 amino acids.

This clonotype was detected many times. This chain connects TRBV28 to TRBJ1-1; no clear D gene. Per germline, CDR1 MDHEN and CDR2 SYDVKM. Trimming took off 4 bases at V and 9 bases at J, with 6 bases between the two ends. CDR3 length: 10 residues. CDR3 protein: CASSSRQAFF. The DNA of the CDR3 is TGTGCCAGCAGTTCACGCCAAGCTTTCTTT.

This clonotype was detected ten times or more. This sequence joins TRBV6-5 and TRBJ2-3, with 11 positions matching TRBD2. The CDR3 runs 20 residues. J was trimmed by 1 base and V by 2 bases; bases with no gene match: 14. CDR1 is MNHEY and CDR2 is SVGAGI in the germline V gene. In DNA, the CDR3 is TGTGCCAGCAGTTACCGTGTGGGACTAGCGGCTAGAGACGGCACAGATACGCAGTATTTT. It specifies CASSYRVGLAARDGTDTQYF.

In this sample, this clonotype turned up a few times. J is TRBJ2-2 and V is TRBV5-1; 7 bases map to TRBD2. Germline V gene data show CDR1 as SGHRS and CDR2 as YFSETQ. V shed 5 bases and J 1 base; nucleotides not matched to a gene: 5. The CDR3 totals 15 residues. The CDR3 coding sequence is TGCGCCAGCAGATCCAGCGGGGAGAACACCGGGGAGCTGTTTTTT. It encodes CASRSSGENTGELFF.

This clonotype was seen repeatedly, ten times or more. V is TRBV20-1 and J is TRBJ2-1; 9 nucleotides line up with TRBD2. J was trimmed by 9 bases and V by 0 bases; bases with no gene match: 9. CDR1 and CDR2 (germline): DFQATT, SNEGSKA (reference sequence). The CDR3 runs 15 residues. CDR3 bases: TGCAGTGCTAGAGATCCCGCGGGAGGGCTCACTGAGCAGTTCTTC. This sequence encodes CSARDPAGGLTEQFF.

This clonotype has ten or more counts. This rearrangement joins TRBV7-2 to TRBJ2-3; 8 bases fit TRBD2. The J segment lost 4 bases and the V segment lost 5 bases, leaving 11 bases of the junction unmatched. CDR3 length: 16 residues. The germline V gene has CDR1 SGHTA and CDR2 FQGNSA. The CDR3 DNA reads TGTGCCAGCAGCCTCCGATCGGGAGGGCCCGCAGATACGCAGTATTTT. Its protein product is CASSLRSGGPADTQYF.

This clonotype was found many times. The chain recombines TRBV12-3 or TRBV12-4 with TRBJ1-2; 8 bases align to TRBD1. V gave up 3 bases and J gave up 2 bases; unmatched junction bases: 2. This CDR3 spans 14 amino acids. The CDR3 DNA sequence: TGTGCCAGCAGTTTTTACAGGGGGAACTATGGCTACACCTTC. Its translation: CASSFYRGNYGYTF.

This clonotype was recorded many times. V gene TRBV3-1 combines with J gene TRBJ2-3, with D maybe TRBD2 (6 bases). The CDR3 has 17 residues. CDR1 is LGHDT and CDR2 is YNNKEL in the germline V gene (reference sequence). Trimming took 0 bases from V and 0 from J, leaving 13 bases between them. The CDR3 DNA reads as TGTGCCAGCAGCCAAGAACTCGGGAGAGGAAGCACAGATACGCAGTATTTT. This translates into CASSQELGRGSTDTQYF.

This clonotype was seen at least ten times. The rearrangement uses TRBV4-2 and TRBJ2-1; unclear D gene. The length of the CDR3 is 12 residues. The V and J ends lost 0 bases and 9 bases respectively, with 6 bases between them. Germline CDR1 is LGHNA and CDR2 is YNFKEQ. The DNA for the CDR3 is TGTGCCAGCAGCCAAGATTTGCCTGAGCAGTTCTTC. Protein sequence: CASSQDLPEQFF.

This clonotype was counted ten times or more. The chain employs TRBV20-1 and TRBJ2-1; 10 positions match TRBD2. The length of the CDR3 is 15 residues. CDR1 and CDR2 (germline): DFQATT, SNEGSKA (reference sequence). Germline trimming cut 6 bases from V and 7 bases from J; bases unmatched to any gene: 12. The CDR3 region is CSAVVAGGYRNEQFF. CDR3 sequence (DNA): TGCAGTGCGGTGGTAGCGGGAGGCTACAGAAATGAGCAGTTCTTC.

This clonotype was seen at least ten times. The chain joins TRBV27 to TRBJ2-3; D gene uncertain. Germline V gene data show CDR1 as MNHEY and CDR2 as SMNVEV (reference sequence). The CDR3 is made up of 13 amino acids. The V end was cut by 0 bases, the J end by 3 bases, with 4 bases between. The CDR3 sequence: CASSLSRTDTQYF. DNA of the CDR3: TGTGCCAGCAGTTTATCGCGGACAGATACGCAGTATTTT.

The rearrangement links TRBV6-1 to TRBJ2-2, with 13 bases fitting TRBD2. The V segment lost 6 bases and the J segment 6 bases; nucleotides outside the gene matches: 7. The CDR3 length is 16 residues. Germline CDR1 and CDR2: MNHNS and SASEGT. The CDR3 sequence: CASRNTSGGVPGELFF. DNA of the CDR3: TGTGCCAGCAGGAACACTAGCGGGGGGGTTCCCGGGGAGCTGTTTTTT.

This clonotype was seen only a few times. J is TRBJ2-1 and V is TRBV27, with 7 bases lining up with TRBD1. With V trimmed by 4 bases and J by 3 bases, 6 bases remained unmatched. CDR3 length equals 15 residues. The germline V gene has CDR1 MNHEY and CDR2 SMNVEV (reference sequence). CDR3 sequence reads: CASSYRWDSYNEQFF. In DNA, the CDR3 is TGTGCCAGCAGTTACAGATGGGACAGCTACAATGAGCAGTTCTTC.

This clonotype has at least ten counts. This chain connects TRBV28 to TRBJ2-7, with a weak D call TRBD1 (5 bases). Deletions cut 6 bases from V and 3 bases from J, with 12 bases between. CDR3 length: 13 residues. CDR1 and CDR2 (germline): MDHEN, SYDVKM. The CDR3: CASRPPGNYEQYF. In DNA, the CDR3 is TGTGCCAGCAGACCTCCAGGGAACTACGAGCAGTACTTC.

This clonotype was recorded at least ten times. The gene calls are TRBV3-1 and TRBJ2-1; D is uncertain. The CDR3 has 17 amino acids. V was clipped by 0 bases and J by 2 bases, with 14 bases between them. Germline assignment: CDR1 LGHDT and CDR2 YNNKEL (reference sequence). CDR3 residues: CASSQDIIPSAYNEQFF. The CDR3 region has the DNA TGTGCCAGCAGCCAAGACATCATCCCCAGCGCCTACAATGAGCAGTTCTTC.

About this clonotype: It may be a read error: a sequence one base away is much more abundant. The V call is TRBV20-1, the J call TRBJ2-1, with D possibly TRBD2 on 5 matching bases. This CDR3 spans 12 amino acids. V was cut by 5 bases and J by 10 bases, with 15 bases left in between. The germline V gene encodes CDR1 DFQATT and CDR2 SNEGSKA (reference sequence). CDR3 sequence: CSAGGGGYEQFF. CDR3 nucleotide sequence: TGCAGTGCTGGAGGAGGCGGTTACGAGCAGTTCTTC.

This clonotype turned up a few times. J is TRBJ2-2 and V is TRBV20-1, with 11 bases that match TRBD2. The V segment lost 3 bases and the J segment 5 bases; nucleotides outside the gene matches: 8. The germline V gene encodes CDR1 DFQATT and CDR2 SNEGSKA (reference sequence). This CDR3 is built from 16 residues. The CDR3, as DNA: TGCAGTGCTAGGTCACTAGCGGGAGTGGTGACCGGGGAGCTGTTTTTT. As protein: CSARSLAGVVTGELFF.

This clonotype occurred many times. V is TRBV12-3 or TRBV12-4 and J is TRBJ2-5; 10 positions match TRBD1. This CDR3 is built from 15 residues. The V segment lost 6 bases and the J segment 7 bases; nucleotides outside the gene matches: 11. CDR3 loop: CASSPPGTGAGTQYF. CDR3 DNA: TGTGCCAGCAGCCCTCCCGGGACAGGGGCTGGGACCCAGTACTTC.

This clonotype was observed many times. The V and J genes are TRBV20-1 and TRBJ2-2; the D is unclear. The V gene lost 1 base and the J gene lost 8 bases, with 5 bases spanning the gap. The length of the CDR3 is 11 residues. Looked up from germline, CDR1 is DFQATT and CDR2 is SNEGSKA (reference sequence). CDR3: CSARVRGELFF. DNA for the CDR3: TGCAGTGCTAGAGTACGAGGGGAGCTGTTTTTT.

The table lists this clonotype with many counts. The chain uses TRBV29-1 and TRBJ2-3; 7 bases are a match to TRBD2. The V gene's germline CDR1 is SQVTM and CDR2 ANQGSEA. Germline trimming cut 4 bases from V and 1 base from J; bases unmatched to any gene: 5. The CDR3 covers 14 residues. CDR3 bases: TGCAGCGTTGCCGGTGGGGGGGGCACAGATACGCAGTATTTT. It encodes CSVAGGGGTDTQYF.

This clonotype was recorded at least ten times. The V call is TRBV6-1, the J call TRBJ2-5, with D uncertain. V lost 1 base, J lost 7 bases, and 10 bases lay in between. This CDR3 region has 13 residues. Looked up from germline, CDR1 is MNHNS and CDR2 is SASEGT. Here the CDR3 reads CASSEVSWVTQYF. In DNA, the CDR3 is TGTGCCAGCAGTGAAGTTTCGTGGGTGACCCAGTACTTC.

This clonotype showed up many times. The J gene is TRBJ2-7, the V gene TRBV4-1; D call uncertain. CDR1 and CDR2 from the germline V gene are MGHRA and YSYEKL. This CDR3 is built from 13 residues. Trimming removed 0 bases at V and 2 bases at J, with 5 bases between. In DNA form, the CDR3 reads TGCGCCAGCAGCCAAGATAATCCCTACGAGCAGTACTTC. This gives the protein CASSQDNPYEQYF.

This clonotype was seen ten or more times. The chain uses TRBV7-2 and TRBJ2-7; D could derive from TRBD1 or TRBD2 (5 bases each). The CDR3 totals 13 residues. Trimming removed 10 bases from V and 3 bases from J, with 16 bases in between. The germline V gene has CDR1 SGHTA and CDR2 FQGNSA. The CDR3: CAILRDGHYEQYF. In DNA form, the CDR3 reads TGTGCCATCCTCAGGGACGGCCACTACGAGCAGTACTTC.